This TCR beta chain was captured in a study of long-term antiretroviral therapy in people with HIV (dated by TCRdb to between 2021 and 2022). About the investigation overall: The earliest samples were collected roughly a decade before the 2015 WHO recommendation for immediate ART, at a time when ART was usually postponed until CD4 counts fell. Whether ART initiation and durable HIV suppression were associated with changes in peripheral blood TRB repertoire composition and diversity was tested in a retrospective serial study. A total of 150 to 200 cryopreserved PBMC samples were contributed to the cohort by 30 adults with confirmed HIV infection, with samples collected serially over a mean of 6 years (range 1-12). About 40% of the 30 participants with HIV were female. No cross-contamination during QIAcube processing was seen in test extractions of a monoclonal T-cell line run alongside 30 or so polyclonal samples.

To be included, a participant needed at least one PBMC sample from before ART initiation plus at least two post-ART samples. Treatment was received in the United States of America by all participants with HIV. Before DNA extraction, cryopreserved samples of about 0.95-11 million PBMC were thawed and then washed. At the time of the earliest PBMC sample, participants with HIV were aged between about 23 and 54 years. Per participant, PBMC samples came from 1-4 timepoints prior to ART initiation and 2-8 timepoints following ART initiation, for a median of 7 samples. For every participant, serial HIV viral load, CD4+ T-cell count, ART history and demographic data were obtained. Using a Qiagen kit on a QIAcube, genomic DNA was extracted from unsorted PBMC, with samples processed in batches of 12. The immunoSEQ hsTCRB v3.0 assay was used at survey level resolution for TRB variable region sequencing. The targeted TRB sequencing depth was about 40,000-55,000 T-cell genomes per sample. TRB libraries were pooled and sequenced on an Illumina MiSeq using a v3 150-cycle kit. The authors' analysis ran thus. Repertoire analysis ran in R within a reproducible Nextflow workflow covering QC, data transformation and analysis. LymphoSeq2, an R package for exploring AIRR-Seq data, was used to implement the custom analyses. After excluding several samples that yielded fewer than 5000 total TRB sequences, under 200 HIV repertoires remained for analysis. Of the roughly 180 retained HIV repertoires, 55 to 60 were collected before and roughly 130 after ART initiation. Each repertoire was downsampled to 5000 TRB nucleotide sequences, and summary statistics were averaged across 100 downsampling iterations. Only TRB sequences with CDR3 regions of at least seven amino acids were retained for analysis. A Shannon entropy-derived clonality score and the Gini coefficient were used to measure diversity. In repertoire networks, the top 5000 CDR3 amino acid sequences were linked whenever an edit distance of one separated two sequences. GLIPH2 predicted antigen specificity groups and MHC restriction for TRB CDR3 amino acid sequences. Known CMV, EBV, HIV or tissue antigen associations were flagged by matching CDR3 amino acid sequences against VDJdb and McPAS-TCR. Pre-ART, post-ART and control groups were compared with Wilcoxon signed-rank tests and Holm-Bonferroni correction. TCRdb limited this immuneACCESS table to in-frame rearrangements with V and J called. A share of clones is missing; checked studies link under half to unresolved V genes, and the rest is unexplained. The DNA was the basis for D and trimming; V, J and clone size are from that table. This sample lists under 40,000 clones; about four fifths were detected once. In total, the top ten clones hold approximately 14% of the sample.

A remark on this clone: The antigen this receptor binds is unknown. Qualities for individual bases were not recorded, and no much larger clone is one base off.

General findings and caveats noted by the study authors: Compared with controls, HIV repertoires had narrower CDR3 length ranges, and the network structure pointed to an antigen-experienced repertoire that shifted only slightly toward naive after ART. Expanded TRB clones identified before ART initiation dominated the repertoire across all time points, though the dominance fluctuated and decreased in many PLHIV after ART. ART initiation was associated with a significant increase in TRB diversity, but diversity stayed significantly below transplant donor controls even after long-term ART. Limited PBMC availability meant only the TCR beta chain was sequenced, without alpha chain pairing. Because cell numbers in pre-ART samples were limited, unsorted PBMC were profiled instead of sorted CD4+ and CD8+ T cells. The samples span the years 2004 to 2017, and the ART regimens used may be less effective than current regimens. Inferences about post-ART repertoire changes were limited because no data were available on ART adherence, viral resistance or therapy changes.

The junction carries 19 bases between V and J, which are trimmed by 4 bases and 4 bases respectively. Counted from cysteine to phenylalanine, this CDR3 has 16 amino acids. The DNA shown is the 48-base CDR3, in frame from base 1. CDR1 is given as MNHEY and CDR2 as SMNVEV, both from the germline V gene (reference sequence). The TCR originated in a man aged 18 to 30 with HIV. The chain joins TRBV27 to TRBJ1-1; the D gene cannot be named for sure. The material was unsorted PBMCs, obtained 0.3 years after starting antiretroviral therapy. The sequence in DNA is TGTGCCAGCAGTTCCCTGAGTCTCGCATTGAGCACTGAAGCTTTCTTT. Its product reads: CASSSLSLALSTEAFF.